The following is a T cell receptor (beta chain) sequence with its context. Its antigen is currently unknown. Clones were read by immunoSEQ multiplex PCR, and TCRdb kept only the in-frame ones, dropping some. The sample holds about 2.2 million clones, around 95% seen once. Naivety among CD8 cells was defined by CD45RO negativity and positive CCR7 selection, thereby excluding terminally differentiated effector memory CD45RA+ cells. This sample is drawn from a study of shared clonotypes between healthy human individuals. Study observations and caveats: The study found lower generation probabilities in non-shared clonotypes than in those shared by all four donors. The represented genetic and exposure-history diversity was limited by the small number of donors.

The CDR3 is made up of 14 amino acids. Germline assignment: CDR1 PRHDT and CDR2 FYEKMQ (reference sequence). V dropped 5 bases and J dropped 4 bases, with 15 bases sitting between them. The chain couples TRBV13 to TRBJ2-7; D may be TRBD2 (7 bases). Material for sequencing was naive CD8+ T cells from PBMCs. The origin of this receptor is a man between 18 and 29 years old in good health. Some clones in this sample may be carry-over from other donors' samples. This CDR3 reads CASSSWGGDYEQYF. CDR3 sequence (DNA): TGTGCCAGCAGCAGTTGGGGGGGCGATTACGAGCAGTACTTC.